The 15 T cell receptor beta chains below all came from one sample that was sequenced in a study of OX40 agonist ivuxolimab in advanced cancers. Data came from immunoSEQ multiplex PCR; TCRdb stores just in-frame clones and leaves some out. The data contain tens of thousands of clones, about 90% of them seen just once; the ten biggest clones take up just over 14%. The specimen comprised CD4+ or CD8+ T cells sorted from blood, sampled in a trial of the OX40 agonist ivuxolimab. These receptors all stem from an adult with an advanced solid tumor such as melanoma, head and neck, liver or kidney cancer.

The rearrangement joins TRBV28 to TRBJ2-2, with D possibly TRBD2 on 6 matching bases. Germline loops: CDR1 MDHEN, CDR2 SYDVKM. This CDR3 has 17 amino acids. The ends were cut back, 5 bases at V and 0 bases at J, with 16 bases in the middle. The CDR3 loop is CASSPSSESANTGELFF. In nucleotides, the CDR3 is TGTGCCAGCAGTCCTTCTAGCGAATCCGCGAACACCGGGGAGCTGTTTTTT.

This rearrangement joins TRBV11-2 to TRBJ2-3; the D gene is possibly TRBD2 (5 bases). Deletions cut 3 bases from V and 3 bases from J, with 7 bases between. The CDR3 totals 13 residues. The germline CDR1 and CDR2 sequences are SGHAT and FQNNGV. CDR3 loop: CASSFTGTDTQYF. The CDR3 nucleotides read TGTGCCAGCAGCTTCACGGGAACAGATACGCAGTATTTT.

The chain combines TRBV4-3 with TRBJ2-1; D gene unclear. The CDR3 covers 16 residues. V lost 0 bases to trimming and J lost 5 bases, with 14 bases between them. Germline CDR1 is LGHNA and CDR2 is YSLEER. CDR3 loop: CASSQDYMTDNNEQFF. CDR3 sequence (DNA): TGCGCCAGCAGCCAAGACTATATGACGGATAACAATGAGCAGTTCTTC.

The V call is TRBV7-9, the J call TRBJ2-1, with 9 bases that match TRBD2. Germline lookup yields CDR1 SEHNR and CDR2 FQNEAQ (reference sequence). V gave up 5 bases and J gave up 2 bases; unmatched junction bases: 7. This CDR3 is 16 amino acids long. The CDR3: CASSPHSGRAYNEQFF. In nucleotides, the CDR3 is TGTGCCAGCAGCCCACATAGCGGGAGAGCCTACAATGAGCAGTTCTTC.

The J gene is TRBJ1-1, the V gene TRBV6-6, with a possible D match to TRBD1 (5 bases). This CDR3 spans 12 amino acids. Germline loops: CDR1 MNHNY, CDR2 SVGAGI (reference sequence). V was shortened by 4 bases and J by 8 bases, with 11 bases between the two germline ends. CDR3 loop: CASSFTGGEAFF. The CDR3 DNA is TGTGCCAGCAGTTTCACCGGGGGAGAAGCTTTCTTT.

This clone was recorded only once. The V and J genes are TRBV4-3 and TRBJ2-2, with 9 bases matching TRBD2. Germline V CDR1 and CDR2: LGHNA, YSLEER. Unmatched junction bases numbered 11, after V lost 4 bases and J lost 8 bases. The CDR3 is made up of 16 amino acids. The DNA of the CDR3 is TGCGCCAGCAGCCCAACTAGCGGGCGCCTGTTTGGGGAGCTGTTTTTT. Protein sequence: CASSPTSGRLFGELFF.

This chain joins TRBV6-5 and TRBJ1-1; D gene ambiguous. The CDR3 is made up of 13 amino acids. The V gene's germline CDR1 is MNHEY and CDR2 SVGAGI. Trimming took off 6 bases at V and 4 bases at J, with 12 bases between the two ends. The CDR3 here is CASSPGGGTEAFF. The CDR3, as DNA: TGTGCCAGCAGCCCCGGAGGCGGCACTGAAGCTTTCTTT.

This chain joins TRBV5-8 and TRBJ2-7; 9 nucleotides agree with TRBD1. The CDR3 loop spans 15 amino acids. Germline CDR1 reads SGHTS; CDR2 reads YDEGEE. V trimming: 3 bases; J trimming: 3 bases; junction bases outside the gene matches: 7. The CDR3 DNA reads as TGTGCCAGCAGCTATCCGGGACAGGGCGGCTACGAGCAGTACTTC. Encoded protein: CASSYPGQGGYEQYF.

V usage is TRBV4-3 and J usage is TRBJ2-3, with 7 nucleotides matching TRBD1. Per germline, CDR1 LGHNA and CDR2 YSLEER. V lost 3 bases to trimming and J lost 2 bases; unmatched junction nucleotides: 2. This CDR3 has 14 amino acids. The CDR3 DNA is TGCGCCAGCAGCCAGGGACAGACCACAGATACGCAGTATTTT. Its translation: CASSQGQTTDTQYF.

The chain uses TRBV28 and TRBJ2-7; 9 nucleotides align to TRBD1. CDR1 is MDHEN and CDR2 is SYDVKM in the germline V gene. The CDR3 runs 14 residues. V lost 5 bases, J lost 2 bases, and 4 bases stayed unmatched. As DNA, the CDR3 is TGTGCCAGCAGTAGGGACAGGGAAACCTACGAGCAGTACTTC. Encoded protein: CASSRDRETYEQYF. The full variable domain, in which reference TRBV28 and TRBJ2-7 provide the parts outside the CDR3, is DVKVTQSSRYLVKRTGEKVFLECVQDMDHENMFWYRQDPGLGLRLIYFSYDVKMKEKGDIPEGYSVSREKKERFSLILESASTNQTSMYLCASSRDRETYEQYFGPGTRLTVT.

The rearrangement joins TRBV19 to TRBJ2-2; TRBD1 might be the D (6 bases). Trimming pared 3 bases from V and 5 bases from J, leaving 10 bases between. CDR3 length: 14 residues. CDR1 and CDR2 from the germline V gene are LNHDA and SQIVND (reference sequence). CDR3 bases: TGTGCCAGTAGTATGACAGGCGTGACCGGGGAGCTGTTTTTT. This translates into CASSMTGVTGELFF.

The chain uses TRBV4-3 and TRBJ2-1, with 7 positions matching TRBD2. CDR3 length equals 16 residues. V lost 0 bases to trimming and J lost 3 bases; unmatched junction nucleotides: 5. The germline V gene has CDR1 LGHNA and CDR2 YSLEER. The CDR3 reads CASSQDGLGLYNEQFF. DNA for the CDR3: TGCGCCAGCAGCCAAGATGGACTAGGGCTCTACAATGAGCAGTTCTTC.

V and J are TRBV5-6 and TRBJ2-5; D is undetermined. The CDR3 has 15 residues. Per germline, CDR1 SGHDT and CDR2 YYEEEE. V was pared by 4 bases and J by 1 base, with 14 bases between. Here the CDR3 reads CASSLLRATQETQYF. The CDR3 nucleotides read TGTGCCAGCAGCCTTCTACGGGCTACCCAAGAGACCCAGTACTTC.

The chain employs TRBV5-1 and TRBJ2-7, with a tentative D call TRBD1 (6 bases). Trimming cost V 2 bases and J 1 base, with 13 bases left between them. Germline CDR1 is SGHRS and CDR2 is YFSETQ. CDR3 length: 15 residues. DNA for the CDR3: TGCGCCAGCAGCTTAGGGCAGGGGCTATCCTACGAGCAGTACTTC. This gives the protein CASSLGQGLSYEQYF. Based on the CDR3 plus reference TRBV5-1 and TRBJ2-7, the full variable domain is KAGVTQTPRYLIKTRGQQVTLSCSPISGHRSVSWYQQTPGQGLQFLFEYFSETQRNKGNFPGRFSGRQFSNSRSEMNVSTLELGDSALYLCASSLGQGLSYEQYFGPGTRLTVT.

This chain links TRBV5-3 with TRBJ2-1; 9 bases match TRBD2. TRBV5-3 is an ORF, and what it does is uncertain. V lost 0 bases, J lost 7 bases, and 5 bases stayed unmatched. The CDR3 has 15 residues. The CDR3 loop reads CARSLVSGSDNEQFF. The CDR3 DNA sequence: TGTGCCAGAAGCTTGGTTAGCGGGAGTGATAATGAGCAGTTCTTC.